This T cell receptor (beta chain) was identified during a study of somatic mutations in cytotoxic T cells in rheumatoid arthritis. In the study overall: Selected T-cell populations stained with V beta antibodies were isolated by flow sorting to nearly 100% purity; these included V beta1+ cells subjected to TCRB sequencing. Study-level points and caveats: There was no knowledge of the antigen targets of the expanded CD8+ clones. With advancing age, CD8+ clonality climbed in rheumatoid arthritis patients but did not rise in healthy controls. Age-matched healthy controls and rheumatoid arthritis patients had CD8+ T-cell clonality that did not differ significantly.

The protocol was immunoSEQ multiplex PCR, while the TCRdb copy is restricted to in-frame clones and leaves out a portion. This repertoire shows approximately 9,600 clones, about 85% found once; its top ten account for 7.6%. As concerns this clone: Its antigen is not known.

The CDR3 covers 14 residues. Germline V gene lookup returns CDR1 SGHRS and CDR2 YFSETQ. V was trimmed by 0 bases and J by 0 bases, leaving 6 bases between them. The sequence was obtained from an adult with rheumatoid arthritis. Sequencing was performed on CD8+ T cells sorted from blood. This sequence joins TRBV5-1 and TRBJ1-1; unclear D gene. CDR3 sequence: CASSLGQMNTEAFF. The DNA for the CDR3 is TGCGCCAGCAGCTTGGGGCAGATGAACACTGAAGCTTTCTTT.